The source of this T cell receptor (beta chain) is a study of STAT5B mutations in CD4+ large granular lymphocyte leukemia. To note about this clone: Its antigen is not identified.

Whole-study findings and limits: Compared with healthy controls (2/35), patient top clones favored TRBV06 (8/27). Patient CD4-sorted repertoires stayed more clonal than healthy ones after leukemic-clone removal.

This was a survey-level run. The repertoire was sequenced with immunoSEQ multiplex PCR; TCRdb's copy has only in-frame clones and lacks some. This table has about 35,000 clones, 65% to 70% appearing once. Germline-derived CDR1 and CDR2 are SGHTA and FQGTGA. CDR3 length: 15 amino acids. The ends lost 5 bases at V and 9 bases at J; junction bases unmatched: 11. The chain couples TRBV7-3 to TRBJ2-1; 9 nucleotides agree with TRBD2. The TCR originated in a human donor in good health. Sequenced input: CD4+ T cells from blood buffy coats. The CDR3 spells CASSPPGLAFSEQFF. The CDR3 nucleotides are TGTGCCAGCAGCCCGCCGGGACTAGCTTTTAGTGAGCAGTTCTTC.